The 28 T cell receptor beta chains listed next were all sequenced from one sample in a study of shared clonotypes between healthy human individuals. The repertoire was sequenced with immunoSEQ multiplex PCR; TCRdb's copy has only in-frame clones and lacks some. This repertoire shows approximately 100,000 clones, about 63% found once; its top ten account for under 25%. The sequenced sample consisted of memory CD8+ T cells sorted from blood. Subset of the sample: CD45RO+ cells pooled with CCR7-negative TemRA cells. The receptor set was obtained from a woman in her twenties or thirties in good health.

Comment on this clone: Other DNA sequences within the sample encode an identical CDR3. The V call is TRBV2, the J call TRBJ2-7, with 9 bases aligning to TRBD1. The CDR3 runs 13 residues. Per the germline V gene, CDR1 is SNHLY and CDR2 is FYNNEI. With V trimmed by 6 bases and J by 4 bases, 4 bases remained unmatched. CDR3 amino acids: CASRDRGGYEQYF. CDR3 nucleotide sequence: TGTGCCAGCAGGGACAGGGGAGGGTACGAGCAGTACTTC.

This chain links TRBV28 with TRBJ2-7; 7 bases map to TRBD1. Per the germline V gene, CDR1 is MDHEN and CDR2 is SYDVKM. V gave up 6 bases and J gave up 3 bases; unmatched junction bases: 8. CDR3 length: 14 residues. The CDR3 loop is CASREQGNVYEQYF. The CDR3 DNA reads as TGTGCCAGCAGGGAACAGGGGAACGTCTACGAGCAGTACTTC.

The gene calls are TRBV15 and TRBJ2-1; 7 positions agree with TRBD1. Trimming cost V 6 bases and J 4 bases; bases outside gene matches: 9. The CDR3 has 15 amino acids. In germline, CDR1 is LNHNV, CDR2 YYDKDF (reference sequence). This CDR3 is CATRIPGQHYNEQFF. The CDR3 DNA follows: TGTGCCACCAGAATTCCGGGACAGCATTACAATGAGCAGTTCTTC.

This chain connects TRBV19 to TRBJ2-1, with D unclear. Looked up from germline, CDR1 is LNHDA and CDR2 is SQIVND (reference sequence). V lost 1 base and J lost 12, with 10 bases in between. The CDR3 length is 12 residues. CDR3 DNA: TGTGCCAGTAGTATAGGTCCAGGTTCGCAGTTCTTC. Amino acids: CASSIGPGSQFF.

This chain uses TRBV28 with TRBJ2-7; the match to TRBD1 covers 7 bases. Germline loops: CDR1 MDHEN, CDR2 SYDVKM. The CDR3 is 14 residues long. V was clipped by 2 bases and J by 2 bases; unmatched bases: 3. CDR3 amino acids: CASSLTGTAYEQYF. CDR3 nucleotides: TGTGCCAGCAGTTTAACCGGGACAGCCTACGAGCAGTACTTC.

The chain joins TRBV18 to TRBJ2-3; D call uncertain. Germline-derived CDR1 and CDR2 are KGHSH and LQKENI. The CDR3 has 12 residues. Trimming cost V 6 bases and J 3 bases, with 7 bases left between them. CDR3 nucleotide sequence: TGTGCCAGCTCGCTAGTAACAGATACGCAGTATTTT. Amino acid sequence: CASSLVTDTQYF.

The CDR3 DNA follows: TGCGCCAGCAGCCCCAACCGACTAGCGGGAGGTCCCCCCCCCTACGAGCAGTACTTC. Translation: CASSPNRLAGGPPPYEQYF. The gene calls are TRBV4-1 and TRBJ2-7; 13 nucleotides agree with TRBD2. Germline V CDR1 and CDR2: MGHRA, YSYEKL. This CDR3 is 19 amino acids long. V was clipped by 4 bases and J by 2 bases; unmatched bases: 14.

The CDR3 nucleotides read TGTGCCAGTAGTAGAAATAACCCGGGACGGAATGAAAAACTGTTTTTT. Its protein product is CASSRNNPGRNEKLFF. The chain employs TRBV19 and TRBJ1-4, with D possibly TRBD1 on 5 matching bases. The CDR3 is made up of 16 amino acids. V was clipped by 4 bases and J by 5 bases, with 17 bases between them. Germline loops: CDR1 LNHDA, CDR2 SQIVND (reference sequence).

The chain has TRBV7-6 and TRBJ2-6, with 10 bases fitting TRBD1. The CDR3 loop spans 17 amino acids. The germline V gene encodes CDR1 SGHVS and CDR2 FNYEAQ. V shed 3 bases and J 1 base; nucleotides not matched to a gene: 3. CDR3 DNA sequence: TGTGCCAGCAGCTTGGGGACAGGGGTATCTGGGGCCAACGTCCTGACTTTC. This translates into CASSLGTGVSGANVLTF.

The CDR3, as DNA: TGTGCCAGCAGCCAAGAAAATGACGGCGCCTTTGAAGCTTTCTTT. It translates to CASSQENDGAFEAFF. The chain links TRBV4-2 to TRBJ1-1, with D uncertain. CDR3 length equals 15 residues. The germline V gene encodes CDR1 LGHNA and CDR2 YNFKEQ. Trimming shortened V by 0 bases and J by 7 bases, and 15 bases separated the two germline ends.

The CDR3 loop reads CASSLEGTTYEQYF. CDR3 coding DNA: TGTGCCAGCAGTTTAGAGGGTACGACCTACGAGCAGTACTTC. The chain has TRBV27 and TRBJ2-7, with a possible D match to TRBD2 (5 bases). The length of the CDR3 is 14 residues. V was trimmed by 2 bases and J by 2 bases, leaving 10 bases between them. Germline CDR1 is MNHEY and CDR2 is SMNVEV (reference sequence).

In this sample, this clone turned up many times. CDR3 DNA sequence: TGTGCCAGCAGTGAAATCGTGACAGATACGCAGTATTTT. It yields the protein CASSEIVTDTQYF. The gene calls are TRBV6-4 and TRBJ2-3; the D is unclear. Germline V gene lookup returns CDR1 MRHNA and CDR2 SNTAGT. The V and J ends lost 3 bases and 3 bases respectively, with 7 bases between them. There are 13 residues in the CDR3.

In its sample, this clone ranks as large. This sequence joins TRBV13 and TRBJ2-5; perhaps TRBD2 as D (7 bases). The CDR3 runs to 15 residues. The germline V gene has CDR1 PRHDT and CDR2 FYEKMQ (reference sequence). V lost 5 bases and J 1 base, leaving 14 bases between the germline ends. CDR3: CASSRRGGGQETQYF. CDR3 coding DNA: TGTGCCAGCAGCCGCAGGGGAGGGGGCCAAGAGACCCAGTACTTC.

CDR3 DNA sequence: TGCGCCAGCAGCCAAGGGATGGGAGCCGAGCAGTACTTC. Protein: CASSQGMGAEQYF. The genes are TRBV4-1 and TRBJ2-7; D may be TRBD2 (5 bases). The V gene lost 1 base and the J gene lost 6 bases, with 10 bases spanning the gap. The CDR3 runs to 13 residues. The germline V gene has CDR1 MGHRA and CDR2 YSYEKL.

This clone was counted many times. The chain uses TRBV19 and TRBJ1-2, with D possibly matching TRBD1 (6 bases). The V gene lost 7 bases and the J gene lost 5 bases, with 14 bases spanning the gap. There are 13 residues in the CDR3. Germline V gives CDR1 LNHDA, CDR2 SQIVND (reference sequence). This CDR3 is CASTQTGIYGYTF. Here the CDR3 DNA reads TGTGCCAGTACCCAGACAGGTATATATGGCTACACCTTC. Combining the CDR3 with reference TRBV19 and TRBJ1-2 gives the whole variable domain DGGITQSPKYLFRKEGQNVTLSCEQNLNHDAMYWYRQDPGQGLRLIYYSQIVNDFQKGDIAEGYSVSREKKESFPLTVTSAQKNPTAFYLCASTQTGIYGYTFGSGTRLTVV.

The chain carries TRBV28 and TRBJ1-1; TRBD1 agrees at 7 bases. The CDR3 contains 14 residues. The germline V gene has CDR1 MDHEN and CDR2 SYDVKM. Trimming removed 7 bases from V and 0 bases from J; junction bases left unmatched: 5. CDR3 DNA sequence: TGTGCCAGCACCTCGGGACAGATGAACACTGAAGCTTTCTTT. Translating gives CASTSGQMNTEAFF. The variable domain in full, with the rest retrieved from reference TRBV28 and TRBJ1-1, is DVKVTQSSRYLVKRTGEKVFLECVQDMDHENMFWYRQDPGLGLRLIYFSYDVKMKEKGDIPEGYSVSREKKERFSLILESASTNQTSMYLCASTSGQMNTEAFFGQGTRLTVV.

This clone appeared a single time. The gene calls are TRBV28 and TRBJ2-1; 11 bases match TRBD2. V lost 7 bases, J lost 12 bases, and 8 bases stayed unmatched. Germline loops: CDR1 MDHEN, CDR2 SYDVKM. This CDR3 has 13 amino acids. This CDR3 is CASMTSGIVPQFF. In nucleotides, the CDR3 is TGTGCCAGCATGACTAGCGGGATAGTCCCGCAGTTCTTC.

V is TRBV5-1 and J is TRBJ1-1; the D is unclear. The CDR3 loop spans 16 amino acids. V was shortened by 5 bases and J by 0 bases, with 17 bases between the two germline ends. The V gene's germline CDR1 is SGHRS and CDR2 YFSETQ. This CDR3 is CASSQGKEGLNTEAFF. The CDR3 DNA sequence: TGCGCCAGCAGTCAAGGGAAGGAGGGTTTGAACACTGAAGCTTTCTTT.

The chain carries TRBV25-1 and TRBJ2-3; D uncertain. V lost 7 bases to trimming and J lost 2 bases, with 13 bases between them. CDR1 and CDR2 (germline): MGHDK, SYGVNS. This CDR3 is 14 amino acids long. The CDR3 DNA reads TGTGCCAGCAAAGAAGGCCGTGCCACAGATACGCAGTATTTT. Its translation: CASKEGRATDTQYF.

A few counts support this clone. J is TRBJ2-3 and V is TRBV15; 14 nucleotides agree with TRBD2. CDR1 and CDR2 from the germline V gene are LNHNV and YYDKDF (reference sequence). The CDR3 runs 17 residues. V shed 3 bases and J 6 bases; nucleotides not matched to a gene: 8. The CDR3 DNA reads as TGTGCCACCAGCAGGGAACCGGGACTAGCGGGAGAGGATACGCAGTATTTT. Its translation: CATSREPGLAGEDTQYF.

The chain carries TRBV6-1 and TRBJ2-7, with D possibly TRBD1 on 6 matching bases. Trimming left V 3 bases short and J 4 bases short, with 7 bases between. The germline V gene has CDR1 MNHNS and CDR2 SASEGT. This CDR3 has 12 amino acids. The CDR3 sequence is CASSDRGYEQYF. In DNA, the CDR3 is TGTGCCAGCAGTGACAGGGGTTACGAGCAGTACTTC.

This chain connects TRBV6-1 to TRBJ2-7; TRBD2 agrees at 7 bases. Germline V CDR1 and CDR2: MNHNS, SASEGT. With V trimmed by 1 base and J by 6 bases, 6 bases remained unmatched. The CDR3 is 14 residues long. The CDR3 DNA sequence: TGTGCCAGCAGTGAAGAGAGCGGGATAAGCGAGCAGTACTTC. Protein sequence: CASSEESGISEQYF.

The CDR3 loop is CASSDSKSGGGNEQFF. The DNA of the CDR3 is TGTGCCAGCAGTGACAGTAAGAGCGGGGGAGGCAATGAGCAGTTCTTC. The chain uses TRBV6-4 and TRBJ2-1; 8 bases align to TRBD2. Germline CDR1 reads MRHNA; CDR2 reads SNTAGT. This CDR3 has 16 residues. The junction had 9 bases not matched to a gene; V was cut back by 2 bases and J by 6 bases.

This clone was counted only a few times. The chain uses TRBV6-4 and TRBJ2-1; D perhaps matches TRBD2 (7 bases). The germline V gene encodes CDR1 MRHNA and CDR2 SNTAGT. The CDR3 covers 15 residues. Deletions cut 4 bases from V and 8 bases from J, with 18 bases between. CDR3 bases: TGTGCCAGCAGTGCCGCGTTAGGGGGGGACGATGAGCAGTTCTTC. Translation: CASSAALGGDDEQFF.

CDR3 sequence (DNA): TGTGCCAGCAGTACAGGGCATGAGCAGTACTTC. Protein product: CASSTGHEQYF. The rearrangement links TRBV6-1 to TRBJ2-7; a weak D match, TRBD1 (6 bases). The CDR3 length is 11 residues. Deletions cut 5 bases from V and 7 bases from J, with 9 bases between. The germline gives CDR1 MNHNS, CDR2 SASEGT.

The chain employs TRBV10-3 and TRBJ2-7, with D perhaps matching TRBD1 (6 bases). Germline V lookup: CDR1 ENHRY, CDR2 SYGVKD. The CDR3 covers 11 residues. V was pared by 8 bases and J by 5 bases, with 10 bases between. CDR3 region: CAIWAGDEQYF. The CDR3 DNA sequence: TGTGCCATCTGGGCAGGGGACGAGCAGTACTTC.

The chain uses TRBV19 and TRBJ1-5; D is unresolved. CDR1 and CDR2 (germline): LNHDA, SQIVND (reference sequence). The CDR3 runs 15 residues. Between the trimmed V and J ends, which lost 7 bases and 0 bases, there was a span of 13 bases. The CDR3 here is CASTGNEYSNQPQHF. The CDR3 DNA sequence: TGTGCCAGTACCGGAAACGAATATAGCAATCAGCCCCAGCATTTT.

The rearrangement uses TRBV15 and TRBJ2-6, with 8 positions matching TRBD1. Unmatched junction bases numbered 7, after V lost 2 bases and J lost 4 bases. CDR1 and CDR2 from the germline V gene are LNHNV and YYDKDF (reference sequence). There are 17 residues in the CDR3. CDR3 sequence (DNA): TGTGCCACCAGCAGACACGGACAGGGTACAGGGGCCAACGTCCTGACTTTC. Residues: CATSRHGQGTGANVLTF.